This T cell receptor (beta chain) was identified during a study of T-cell reconstitution after alpha-beta-depleted transplantation in children. The trim removed 3 bases at V and 1 base at J, leaving 5 bases unmatched. In germline, CDR1 is SGHRS, CDR2 YFSETQ. There are 16 residues in the CDR3. This sample's TCRbeta library carried unique molecular identifier barcodes. Via MiXCR, TCRdb re-called the PCR reads, giving one row per CDR3 protein. The sample consists of approximately 400,000 distinct CDR3 sequences, approximately 11% of them appearing once. Sample: PBMCs from the stem cell graft donor, taken from the stem cell graft. The TCR was taken from a human donor who donated a stem cell graft to a child with acute myeloid leukemia. The J gene is TRBJ2-2, the V gene TRBV5-1; the match to TRBD1 covers 8 bases. CDR3 sequence: CASSSSGTGNTGELFF. DNA of the CDR3: TGCGCCAGCAGCTCCTCCGGGACAGGGAACACCGGGGAGCTGTTTTTT.